These 4 T cell receptor beta chains were sequenced from one sample in a study of blood T cell repertoires in COVID-19. The method was immunoSEQ multiplex PCR; TCRdb's version includes in-frame clones alone and lacks a portion of them. This table holds about 180,000 clones, 83% found once. Input material: peripheral blood. The source is a human donor in a cohort sampled during active COVID-19.

The chain employs TRBV5-1 and TRBJ2-1; D is ambiguous. The germline V gene has CDR1 SGHRS and CDR2 YFSETQ. The CDR3 length is 15 residues. Trimming left V 0 bases short and J 0 bases short, with 7 bases between. The chain's CDR3 is CASSLVLSSYNEQFF. CDR3 coding DNA: TGCGCCAGCAGCTTGGTACTGAGCTCCTACAATGAGCAGTTCTTC.

This chain links TRBV4-1 with TRBJ2-5; unclear D gene. Trimming pared 1 base from V and 4 bases from J, leaving 10 bases between. CDR1 is MGHRA, CDR2 YSYEKL, per germline. The CDR3 totals 14 residues. CDR3 amino acids: CASSQGPSGETQYF. CDR3 DNA: TGCGCCAGCAGCCAAGGGCCATCGGGAGAGACCCAGTACTTC.

The V call is TRBV6-5, the J call TRBJ2-7; 11 bases match TRBD2. The CDR3 has 13 amino acids. CDR1 and CDR2 (germline): MNHEY, SVGAGI. V shed 10 bases, J shed 1 base, and the junction held 3 bases outside the gene matches. The DNA of the CDR3 is TGTGCCACCGGGACTAGCGGATCCTACGAGCAGTACTTC. Translation: CATGTSGSYEQYF.

The V gene is TRBV11-2, the J gene TRBJ2-7; TRBD1 matches 11 bases. The germline V gene encodes CDR1 SGHAT and CDR2 FQNNGV. The CDR3 is 14 residues long. Losses at the gene ends were 4 bases for V and 4 bases for J; bases not matched to a gene: 3. CDR3 residues: CASSSGTGGYEQYF. The DNA for the CDR3 is TGTGCCAGCAGCTCCGGGACAGGGGGGTACGAGCAGTACTTC.